This T cell receptor (beta chain) was sequenced in a study of a mutant IDH1 vaccine in newly diagnosed glioma (TCRdb year 2021). Regarding the research as a whole: Vaccination started 4-6 weeks after radiotherapy alone, or was given together with temozolomide cycles in the groups whose treatment included chemotherapy. Of the 32 patients who were treated, about 62% were male and about 40% were female, and the mean age was approximately 40 years. Prior to enrollment, patients had been given standard therapy consisting of radiotherapy alone, temozolomide alone, or radiochemotherapy with temozolomide, with the combination given to most patients. The week-35 safety follow-up took place at visit V12, and the week-47 end of study took place at visit V13. Peripheral blood samples were drawn at six visits, namely V03 (baseline), V05, V07, V10, V12 and V13. Longitudinal TCRB deep sequencing was performed for approximately 24 treated patients wherever samples were available for exploratory analyses.

Library generation was performed with the immunoSEQ multiplex PCR assay. Rearranged TCR beta chain sequences were amplified using the hsTCRB Kit according to the manufacturer's protocol. An Illumina MiSeq was used to sequence the TCRB libraries. The study's own analysis went as follows. The kit vendor's proprietary platform handled demultiplexing, trimming and gene mapping. TCRdb took this table from immuneACCESS and kept in-frame rearrangements with V and J called. Such tables lack part of the clones; where checked against another copy, unresolved V genes explain under half of the gap, and the rest is unexplained. The DNA gave D and trimming, while V, J and clone size come from that table. The sample includes about 58,000 clones, with 75% to 85% observed a single time. Of the sample, 5% to 7% is held by the ten largest clones. The intended sense of this specimen's time point label: week 35, safety follow-up. Each vaccine dose was 300 ug of a 20-mer mutant IDH1 peptide in Montanide, given subcutaneously with topical imiquimod. Patients received eight vaccinations in weeks 1, 3, 5, 7, 11, 15, 19 and 23, corresponding to visits V03 through V10. Donors had newly diagnosed WHO grade 3 or 4 IDH1-mutant astrocytomas with loss of nuclear ATRX. The samples were drawn from NOA16, a multicentre, single-arm, open-label phase I trial in Germany that tested a mutant IDH1 peptide vaccine in humans for the first time. Genomic DNA for TCRB sequencing was isolated from EDTA blood with the DNeasy Blood and Tissue Kit.

The investigation overall reported the following: Selection of PBMC samples for TCRB deep sequencing was based on availability. The authors stated that sample limitations prevented analyses of patient blood samples from being reproduced. Pseudoprogression appeared unrelated to alterations in the top peripheral T cell clonotypes detected by TCRB sequencing. Across multiple MHC alleles, vaccine-induced immune responses were seen in just over 90% of patients.

Turning to this clone: Its recognized antigen is unknown. Base qualities are missing; no much larger clone stands one base away.

This TCR was recovered from a man aged 40-49 years with glioma. The sample was PBMCs, taken from a glioma patient whose treatment included an IDH1 peptide vaccine.

The nucleotide sequence is TGTGCCAGCAGCTTTACAGGGGGTAGGGACTACGAGCAGTACTTC. This is translated as CASSFTGGRDYEQYF. The chain is assembled from TRBV5-6 and TRBJ2-7, and 8 bases in between align with TRBD1. V ends up 2 bases short and J 3 bases short, with an unmatched junction base count of 7. As encoded in the germline V gene, CDR1 is SGHDT while CDR2 is YYEEEE. The CDR3, from cysteine to phenylalanine, totals 15 residues. Only the CDR3 DNA is retained, 45 bases long and in frame from the first base.